The present TCR beta chain was sequenced within a study of blood T cell repertoires in COVID-19. Some clones are missing from TCRdb's copy, which holds only in-frame ones; the method was immunoSEQ multiplex PCR. The sample holds about 250,000 clones; about 90% are singletons and the top ten take under 4%. V gave up 10 bases and J gave up 2 bases, with 12 bases separating them. The CDR3 has 13 residues. Germline CDR1 is MNHEY and CDR2 is SVGAGI. The sample comprised peripheral blood. This clonotype was sampled from a young man with active or convalescent COVID-19. The chain links TRBV6-5 to TRBJ1-3; the D is unclear. In nucleotides, the CDR3 is TGTGCCACCCGACTAGTTGCTGGAAACACCATATATTTT. This encodes CATRLVAGNTIYF.